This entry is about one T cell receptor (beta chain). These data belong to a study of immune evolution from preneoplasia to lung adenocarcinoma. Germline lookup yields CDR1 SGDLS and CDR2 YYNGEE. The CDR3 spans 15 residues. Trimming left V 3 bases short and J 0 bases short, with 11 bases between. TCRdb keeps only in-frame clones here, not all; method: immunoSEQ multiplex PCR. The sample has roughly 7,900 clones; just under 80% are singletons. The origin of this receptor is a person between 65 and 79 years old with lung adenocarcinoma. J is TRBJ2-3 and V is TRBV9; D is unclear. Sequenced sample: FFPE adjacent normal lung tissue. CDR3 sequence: CASSDGKTSTDTQYF. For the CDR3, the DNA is TGTGCCAGCAGCGACGGAAAAACTAGCACAGATACGCAGTATTTT.